This T cell receptor beta chain was recovered during a study of shared clonotypes between healthy human individuals. With regard to this clone: Other nucleotide sequences in the sample specify the same CDR3.

The germline V gene encodes CDR1 SGDLS and CDR2 YYNGEE. V gave up 4 bases and J gave up 0 bases, with 7 bases separating them. This CDR3 spans 13 amino acids. This table comes from immunoSEQ multiplex PCR, and its TCRdb copy is limited to in-frame clones, with some not included. Of around 2.5 million clones detected, approximately 94% appear once; the ten largest clones hold 0.36%. The V gene is TRBV9, the J gene TRBJ1-1; no firm D call. Sequencing was performed on naive CD4+ T cells from PBMCs. The subset here: CD45RA+ positively selected. This clonotype originated in a man younger than 35 in good health. Some clones in this sample may be carry-over from other donors' samples. The CDR3: CASSPGVNTEAFF. CDR3 coding DNA: TGTGCCAGCAGCCCCGGGGTGAACACTGAAGCTTTCTTT.